The present T cell receptor beta chain was sequenced within a study of T cell responses to AZD1222 COVID-19 vaccine. This clone has a single count. The method was immunoSEQ multiplex PCR; TCRdb's version includes in-frame clones alone and lacks a portion of them. The top ten hold 1% to 1.5% of the sample, which has fewer than 150,000 clones, about nine tenths seen once. The material was peripheral blood, obtained on day 0 of AZD1222 vaccination. This TCR came from an adult in good health.

CDR3 loop: CASSLEYYGYTF. The CDR3 coding sequence is TGTGCCAGCAGCTTGGAATACTATGGCTACACCTTC. The genes are TRBV5-4 and TRBJ1-2; D gene unclear. Germline-derived CDR1 and CDR2 are SGHNT and YYREEE (reference sequence). This CDR3 has 12 amino acids. Trimming removed 0 bases from V and 3 bases from J, with 3 bases in between.